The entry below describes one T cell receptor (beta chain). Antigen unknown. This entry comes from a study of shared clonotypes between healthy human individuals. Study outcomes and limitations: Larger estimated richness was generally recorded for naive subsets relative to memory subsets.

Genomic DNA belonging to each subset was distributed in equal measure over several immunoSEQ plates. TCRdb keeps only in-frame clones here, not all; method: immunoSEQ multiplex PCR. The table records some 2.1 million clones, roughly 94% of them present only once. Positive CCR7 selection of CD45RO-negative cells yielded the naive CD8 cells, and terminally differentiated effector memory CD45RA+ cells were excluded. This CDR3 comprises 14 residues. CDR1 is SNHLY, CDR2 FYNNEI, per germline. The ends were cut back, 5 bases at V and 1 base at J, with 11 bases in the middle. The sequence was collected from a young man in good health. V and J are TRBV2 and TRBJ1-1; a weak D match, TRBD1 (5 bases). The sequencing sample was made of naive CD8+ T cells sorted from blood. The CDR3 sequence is CASSPGRSNTEAFF. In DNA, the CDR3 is TGTGCCAGCAGTCCAGGGCGGTCGAACACTGAAGCTTTCTTT.